One and the same sample provided the 29 T cell receptor beta chains below, sequenced in a study of response to subunit inactivated influenza vaccine. TCRdb ran MiXCR on the RT-PCR reads and lists one entry per CDR3 protein. This repertoire shows about 620,000 distinct CDR3 sequences, roughly 10% found once; its top ten account for more than 9.5%. The data also belong to a second study, concerning T cells expressing NK-cell markers. From that paper: What made the TCR beta cDNA was 5'RACE template switching with UMIs.

Sequences were derived from PBMCs from blood, sampled on the day of vaccination. The receptors here all came from a man between 50 and 59 years old who received an inactivated influenza vaccine.

This clonotype was counted between two and nine times. The chain is built from TRBV5-1 and TRBJ2-3; a possible D gene is TRBD1 (6 bases). The CDR3 spans 13 residues. Trimming shortened V by 2 bases and J by 4 bases, and 8 bases separated the two germline ends. CDR1 and CDR2 from the germline V gene are SGHRS and YFSETQ. CDR3 sequence (DNA): TGCGCCAGCAGCTTTTACAGGGCAGATACGCAGTATTTT. Translated: CASSFYRADTQYF.

This clonotype was seen many times. CDR3 loop: CASSFNPGMNTEAFF. For the CDR3, the DNA is TGTGCCAGCAGTTTTAATCCAGGGATGAACACTGAAGCTTTCTTT. The chain links TRBV12-3 or TRBV12-4 to TRBJ1-1; tentative D call: TRBD1 (5 bases). The CDR3 totals 15 residues. Trimming removed 3 bases from V and 0 bases from J, with 11 bases in between.

On this clonotype itself: Possible read error: a much larger clone is one base away. The gene calls are TRBV20-1 and TRBJ1-6; possibly TRBD1 for D (6 bases). Per germline, CDR1 DFQATT and CDR2 SNEGSKA (reference sequence). CDR3 length: 13 residues. The CDR3 DNA reads as TGCCGTGCATACAGGGAGCCCTTGTCACCCCTCCACTTT. This codes for CRAYREPLSPLHF.

A few counts support this clonotype. The chain is built from TRBV4-2 and TRBJ2-2; D remains ambiguous. CDR1 is LGHNA, CDR2 YNFKEQ, per germline. This CDR3 spans 17 amino acids. Between the trimmed V and J ends, which lost 1 base and 0 bases, there was a span of 12 bases. For the CDR3, the DNA is TGTGCCAGCAGCCAAGTTCTTCTTCACACGAACACCGGGGAGCTGTTTTTT. Its protein is CASSQVLLHTNTGELFF.

V gene TRBV12-3 or TRBV12-4 combines with J gene TRBJ1-6, with TRBD1 as a possible D gene (6 bases). The CDR3 totals 14 residues. V lost 2 bases, J lost 10 bases, and 12 bases lay in between. This CDR3 is CASSLIGGRSPLHF. The CDR3 DNA follows: TGTGCCAGCAGTTTAATCGGGGGGCGGTCACCCCTCCACTTT.

In its sample, this clonotype was seen a few times. The chain uses TRBV27 and TRBJ2-1; D not resolved. The V and J ends lost 6 bases and 0 bases respectively, with 9 bases between them. CDR3 size: 14 residues. The germline gives CDR1 MNHEY, CDR2 SMNVEV (reference sequence). The chain's CDR3 is CASSRLGSYNEQFF. DNA of the CDR3: TGTGCCAGCAGCCGATTGGGCTCCTACAATGAGCAGTTCTTC.

The chain couples TRBV15 to TRBJ1-1; D unclear. Trimming cost V 5 bases and J 0 bases, with 7 bases left between them. Germline V gene lookup returns CDR1 LNHNV and CDR2 YYDKDF (reference sequence). The CDR3 is made up of 13 amino acids. The CDR3: CATSARVNTEAFF. DNA for the CDR3: TGTGCCACCAGCGCAAGAGTGAACACTGAAGCTTTCTTT.

The chain uses TRBV25-1 and TRBJ2-3; D is undetermined. Germline V gene lookup returns CDR1 MGHDK and CDR2 SYGVNS. The CDR3 has 15 amino acids. The V and J ends lost 0 bases and 0 bases respectively, with 7 bases between them. CDR3 loop: CASSEYIRSTDTQYF. The CDR3 bases are TGTGCCAGCAGTGAATATATCCGGAGCACAGATACGCAGTATTTT. Using reference TRBV25-1 and TRBJ2-3 for the parts outside the CDR3, the full variable domain is EADIYQTPRYLVIGTGKKITLECSQTMGHDKMYWYQQDPGMELHLIHYSYGVNSTEKGDLSSESTVSRIRTEHFPLTLESARPSHTSQYLCASSEYIRSTDTQYFGPGTRLTVL.

This clonotype was observed a handful of times. The gene calls are TRBV7-9 and TRBJ2-7, with 8 bases identical to TRBD2. With V trimmed by 4 bases and J by 2 bases, 7 bases remained unmatched. This CDR3 has 15 residues. Germline V gene sequence: CDR1 SEHNR, CDR2 FQNEAQ (reference sequence). The CDR3 protein is CASSSHAGGPYEQYF. In DNA, the CDR3 is TGTGCCAGCAGCTCCCATGCGGGAGGACCCTACGAGCAGTACTTC. Complete variable domain (other parts from reference TRBV7-9 and TRBJ2-7): DTGVSQNPRHKITKRGQNVTFRCDPISEHNRLYWYRQTLGQGPEFLTYFQNEAQLEKSRLLSDRFSAERPKGSFSTLEIQRTEQGDSAMYLCASSSHAGGPYEQYFGPGTRLTVT.

This clonotype was observed a few times. This chain uses TRBV5-1 with TRBJ2-3; D may be TRBD1 or TRBD2 (5 bases each). V gave up 0 bases and J gave up 6 bases, with 11 bases separating them. Germline values: CDR1 SGHRS, CDR2 YFSETQ. The CDR3 is 14 residues long. CDR3 amino acids: CASSLGGNADTQYF. The CDR3 DNA follows: TGCGCCAGCAGCTTGGGGGGGAACGCGGATACGCAGTATTTT.

Ten or more counts support this clonotype. This chain uses TRBV5-1 with TRBJ2-1, with D unresolved. The CDR3 consists of 13 residues. Trimming cost V 10 bases and J 6 bases, with 17 bases left between them. From germline, CDR1 is SGHRS and CDR2 YFSETQ. CDR3: CALKEPLGNEQFF. For the CDR3, the DNA is TGCGCCTTAAAGGAGCCCCTGGGCAATGAGCAGTTCTTC.

This clonotype was recorded many times. The chain is built from TRBV5-1 and TRBJ2-5, with D unclear. V lost 0 bases and J lost 3, with 6 bases in between. Germline V CDR1 and CDR2: SGHRS, YFSETQ. This CDR3 contains 13 residues. The CDR3 DNA follows: TGCGCCAGCAGCTTGGTCGGTAAAGAGACCCAGTACTTC. Its protein product is CASSLVGKETQYF.

This clonotype was seen a few times. The V gene is TRBV6-5, the J gene TRBJ2-7; D is unclear. Looked up from germline, CDR1 is MNHEY and CDR2 is SVGAGI. This CDR3 contains 13 residues. The V gene lost 3 bases and the J gene lost 2 bases, with 8 bases spanning the gap. The CDR3 region has the DNA TGTGCCAGCAGTTATCGCCAGGCCTACGAGCAGTACTTC. Translating it yields CASSYRQAYEQYF.

This chain connects TRBV9 to TRBJ1-2; D remains ambiguous. The CDR3 sequence is 12 residues long. Trimming removed 4 bases from V and 8 bases from J, with 12 bases in between. Germline CDR1 reads SGDLS; CDR2 reads YYNGEE. The CDR3 here is CASSNRIQGYTF. The CDR3 DNA reads TGTGCCAGCAGCAACAGAATTCAGGGCTACACCTTC.

The CDR3 DNA follows: TGTGCCAGCAAAGATTACACAGATACGCAGTATTTT. Its translation is CASKDYTDTQYF. The rearrangement joins TRBV7-3 to TRBJ2-3; unclear D gene. Germline CDR1 SGHTA, CDR2 FQGTGA. The CDR3 has 12 amino acids. V dropped 7 bases and J dropped 2 bases, with 7 bases sitting between them.

The sample holds many counts of this clonotype. J is TRBJ2-1 and V is TRBV5-1, with 11 bases that match TRBD2. This CDR3 contains 16 residues. After removal of 4 bases from V and 7 bases from J, the junction contained 10 bases not matched to a gene. Germline CDR1 SGHRS, CDR2 YFSETQ. The CDR3 loop reads CASSRIVTSGANEQFF. The CDR3 DNA is TGCGCCAGCAGCCGAATTGTGACTAGCGGGGCTAATGAGCAGTTCTTC.

The rearrangement uses TRBV5-4 and TRBJ2-1; 8 positions match TRBD2. The junction had 8 bases not matched to a gene; V was cut back by 6 bases and J by 6 bases. Germline CDR1 reads SGHNT; CDR2 reads YYREEE (reference sequence). The CDR3 loop spans 14 amino acids. The DNA for the CDR3 is TGTGCCAGCAACCAAGCGGGAGCCCGCAATGAGCAGTTCTTC. Amino acid sequence: CASNQAGARNEQFF.

This clonotype turned up a few times. The chain is built from TRBV12-3 or TRBV12-4 and TRBJ1-2; D unclear. This CDR3 has 16 amino acids. The V gene lost 7 bases and the J gene lost 0 bases, with 18 bases spanning the gap. The CDR3 region is CASTLAAGSSNYGYTF. DNA of the CDR3: TGTGCCAGCACCCTTGCCGCGGGCAGCTCTAACTATGGCTACACCTTC.

The rearrangement uses TRBV7-2 and TRBJ1-6, with D perhaps TRBD1 (5 bases). Germline CDR1 SGHTA, CDR2 FQGNSA. The CDR3 runs 15 residues. With 5 bases removed from V and 5 bases from J, the gap between germline ends came to 13 bases. The chain's CDR3 is CASSPQGFDNSPLHF. The CDR3 nucleotides read TGTGCCAGCAGCCCCCAGGGTTTCGATAATTCACCCCTCCACTTT.

The J gene is TRBJ2-3, the V gene TRBV7-2; perhaps TRBD1 as D (5 bases). The V and J ends lost 1 base and 0 bases respectively, with 14 bases between them. CDR1 and CDR2 from the germline V gene are SGHTA and FQGNSA. The CDR3 extends over 17 amino acids. The DNA of the CDR3 is TGTGCCAGCAGCTTAGTCCCCTGGCGGACAAGCACAGATACGCAGTATTTT. The encoded protein is CASSLVPWRTSTDTQYF.

A few counts support this clonotype. This chain connects TRBV5-6 to TRBJ2-4, with D unresolved. CDR1 SGHDT and CDR2 YYEEEE come from the germline V gene. Trimming removed 4 bases from V and 0 bases from J, with 11 bases in between. CDR3 length equals 15 residues. As DNA, the CDR3 is TGTGCCAGCAGCCCAAACAACCTAGCCAAAAACATTCAGTACTTC. Translated, it gives CASSPNNLAKNIQYF. Combining the CDR3 with reference TRBV5-6 and TRBJ2-4 gives the whole variable domain DAGVTQSPTHLIKTRGQQVTLRCSPKSGHDTVSWYQQALGQGPQFIFQYYEEEERQRGNFPDRFSGHQFPNYSSELNVNALLLGDSALYLCASSPNNLAKNIQYFGAGTRLSVL.

This clonotype was picked up a small number of times. The chain couples TRBV4-1 to TRBJ2-7; D is perhaps TRBD1 or TRBD2 (6 bases each). Trimming pared 4 bases from V and 2 bases from J, leaving 12 bases between. The CDR3 totals 14 residues. The germline CDR1 and CDR2 sequences are MGHRA and YSYEKL. Here the CDR3 reads CASSLLGGPYEQYF. In DNA, the CDR3 is TGCGCCAGCAGCCTACTTGGGGGGCCCTACGAGCAGTACTTC.

This chain links TRBV12-3 or TRBV12-4 with TRBJ1-6; 7 positions agree with TRBD1. The J segment lost 9 bases and the V segment lost 5 bases, leaving 7 bases of the junction unmatched. The CDR3 runs 14 residues. The CDR3, as DNA: TGTGCCAGCAGTATACAGGGGCTCGGTTCACCCCTCCACTTT. Translating it yields CASSIQGLGSPLHF.

This clonotype was observed a handful of times. The chain joins TRBV6-2 or TRBV6-3 to TRBJ2-7; 8 positions agree with TRBD1. The CDR3 loop spans 15 amino acids. Per germline, CDR1 MNHEY and CDR2 SVGEGT. The ends lost 6 bases at V and 3 bases at J; junction bases unmatched: 10. CDR3: CASRFGQGLHYEQYF. DNA for the CDR3: TGTGCCAGCAGGTTCGGACAGGGCCTACACTACGAGCAGTACTTC.

The chain joins TRBV9 to TRBJ2-3; D remains unclear. CDR1 SGDLS and CDR2 YYNGEE come from the germline V gene. This CDR3 has 13 amino acids. Trimming left V 4 bases short and J 5 bases short, with 11 bases between. The DNA for the CDR3 is TGTGCCAGCAGCCCCTCTGTCGGAGATACGCAGTATTTT. It yields the protein CASSPSVGDTQYF.

This chain uses TRBV6-1 with TRBJ2-5, with a weak D call TRBD1 (5 bases). Trimming cost V 8 bases and J 0 bases, with 10 bases left between them. The germline V gene encodes CDR1 MNHNS and CDR2 SASEGT. This CDR3 comprises 13 residues. The CDR3 bases are TGTGCCAGCGGGGCGGTGTACCAAGAGACCCAGTACTTC. Amino acids: CASGAVYQETQYF.

The J gene is TRBJ2-2, the V gene TRBV7-8, with a tentative D call TRBD2 (6 bases). V lost 3 bases to trimming and J lost 6 bases, with 17 bases between them. This CDR3 has 16 residues. Germline assignment: CDR1 SGHVS and CDR2 FQNEAQ. The CDR3 DNA is TGTGCCAGCAGCTTGGGTGGAGGGGTACGGTCCGGGGAGCTGTTTTTT. Protein product: CASSLGGGVRSGELFF.

This clonotype was observed many times. The chain uses TRBV7-3 and TRBJ2-2; TRBD1 aligns across 10 bases. This CDR3 comprises 14 residues. The V and J ends lost 2 bases and 6 bases, in that order; junction bases with no gene match: 0. Germline CDR1 SGHTA, CDR2 FQGTGA. This chain's CDR3 is CASSLGQGAGELFF. DNA of the CDR3: TGTGCCAGCAGCTTAGGACAGGGGGCCGGGGAGCTGTTTTTT.

This clonotype was seen only a few times. The chain employs TRBV5-5 and TRBJ1-1; no definite D call. From germline, CDR1 is SGHKS and CDR2 YYEKEE (reference sequence). Trimming pared 0 bases from V and 5 bases from J, leaving 8 bases between. CDR3 size: 13 residues. The CDR3 reads CASSLDVKTEAFF. CDR3 DNA: TGTGCCAGCAGCTTGGATGTAAAAACTGAAGCTTTCTTT. Full variable domain (remainder filled in from reference TRBV5-5 and TRBJ1-1): DAGVTQSPTHLIKTRGQQVTLRCSPISGHKSVSWYQQVLGQGPQFIFQYYEKEERGRGNFPDRFSARQFPNYSSELNVNALLLGDSALYLCASSLDVKTEAFFGQGTRLTVV.